The next 18 T cell receptor beta chains were all read from a single sample in a study of beta chain features in type 1 diabetes. All of the isolated RNA was reverse transcribed, so expressed TCRB transcripts were sequenced. The data were produced by immunoSEQ multiplex PCR, yet TCRdb's version contains in-frame clones alone and is incomplete. The repertoire holds 150,000 to 200,000 clones, with roughly an eighth as singletons. Sample: central memory CD4+ T cells from blood. Every receptor here comes from a woman between 18 and 29 years old in good health.

This clone came up many times. The chain carries TRBV7-8 and TRBJ2-3; no clear D gene. V lost 0 bases, J lost 4 bases, and 5 bases lay in between. Germline CDR1 is SGHVS and CDR2 is FQNEAQ. CDR3 size: 13 residues. CDR3 sequence reads: CASSLAPSDTQYF. The CDR3 DNA follows: TGTGCCAGCAGCTTAGCTCCGTCAGATACGCAGTATTTT.

The V and J genes are TRBV14 and TRBJ2-7; 7 bases fit TRBD1. The CDR3 length is 13 residues. Germline CDR1 and CDR2: SGHDN and FVKESK. The V segment lost 6 bases and the J segment 3 bases; nucleotides outside the gene matches: 5. The CDR3 reads CASSRGQVYEQYF. As DNA, the CDR3 is TGTGCCAGCAGTCGCGGACAGGTCTACGAGCAGTACTTC.

The gene calls are TRBV30 and TRBJ2-3; 10 bases agree with TRBD2. CDR1 and CDR2 from the germline V gene are GTSNPN and SVGIG (reference sequence). J lost 5 bases, V lost 0 bases, and 11 bases had no gene match. The CDR3 length is 17 residues. CDR3 in amino acids: CAWSVHEKREGRDTQYF. The CDR3 bases are TGTGCCTGGAGTGTACATGAGAAGCGGGAGGGGAGAGATACGCAGTATTTT.

The chain has TRBV30 and TRBJ2-3; 15 positions match TRBD2. V lost 5 bases, J lost 3 bases, and 0 bases stayed unmatched. CDR3 size: 14 residues. Germline V gene data show CDR1 as GTSNPN and CDR2 as SVGIG (reference sequence). DNA of the CDR3: TGTGCCTGGGGGACTAGCGGGGGGACAGATACGCAGTATTTT. Amino acids: CAWGTSGGTDTQYF.

This clone was observed a few times. The chain combines TRBV21-1 with TRBJ1-5; no DNA check was done on the table's D call, TRBD1. TRBV21-1 is recorded as a pseudogene. This CDR3 has 13 residues. CDR3 sequence reads: CASSKEGRQPQHF. For the CDR3, the DNA is TGTGCCAGCAGCAAAGAGGGGCGACAGCCCCAGCATTTT.

The chain recombines TRBV5-1 with TRBJ2-1; 7 positions agree with TRBD2. V was pared by 6 bases and J by 5 bases, with 11 bases of the junction left unmatched. This CDR3 region has 15 residues. Germline V gene sequence: CDR1 SGHRS, CDR2 YFSETQ. CDR3 bases: TGCGCCAGCAAGGTTCGGGAGGCCACCCACAATGAGCAGTTCTTC. Translated, it gives CASKVREATHNEQFF.

The CDR3 region is CASSPQGLGTDTQYF. The CDR3, as DNA: TGTGCCAGCTCACCTCAGGGGCTAGGCACAGATACGCAGTATTTT. This chain uses TRBV18 with TRBJ2-3; possibly TRBD1 for D (6 bases). V was cut by 3 bases and J by 1 base, with 11 bases left in between. The CDR3 is 15 residues long. Germline CDR1 is KGHSH and CDR2 is LQKENI. Variable domain in full (rest from reference TRBV18 and TRBJ2-3): NAGVMQNPRHLVRRRGQEARLRCSPMKGHSHVYWYRQLPEEGLKFMVYLQKENIIDESGMPKERFSAEFPKEGPSILRIQQVVRGDSAAYFCASSPQGLGTDTQYFGPGTRLTVL.

With respect to this clone: This sample includes further DNA sequences coding for the same CDR3. V is TRBV18 and J is TRBJ2-3, with a possible D match to TRBD2 (7 bases). Deletions cut 3 bases from V and 5 bases from J, with 12 bases between. In germline, CDR1 is KGHSH, CDR2 LQKENI. The CDR3 contains 14 residues. This CDR3 is CASSPGGRGDTQYF. CDR3 nucleotides: TGTGCCAGCTCACCGGGGGGGCGAGGAGATACGCAGTATTTT.

The rearrangement joins TRBV27 to TRBJ2-7; a weak D match, TRBD1 (6 bases). This CDR3 has 15 residues. Germline V CDR1 and CDR2: MNHEY, SMNVEV (reference sequence). The V and J ends lost 0 bases and 2 bases respectively, with 11 bases between them. Here the CDR3 DNA reads TGTGCCAGCAGTTTATCACCCAGGGGAACCTACGAGCAGTACTTC. Protein sequence: CASSLSPRGTYEQYF.

This clone has a handful of counts. J is TRBJ1-2 and V is TRBV2, with D possibly matching TRBD1 (6 bases). Germline loops: CDR1 SNHLY, CDR2 FYNNEI. The CDR3 has 14 amino acids. V lost 5 bases to trimming and J lost 3 bases, with 13 bases between them. CDR3 coding DNA: TGTGCCAGCAGTCAACAGGGCTCTGACTATGGCTACACCTTC. This codes for CASSQQGSDYGYTF. Combining the CDR3 with reference TRBV2 and TRBJ1-2 gives the whole variable domain EPEVTQTPSHQVTQMGQEVILRCVPISNHLYFYWYRQILGQKVEFLVSFYNNEISEKSEIFDDQFSVERPDGSNFTLKIRSTKLEDSAMYFCASSQQGSDYGYTFGSGTRLTVV.

This clone has just a few counts. CDR3 residues: CASSPGQNTGELFF. The CDR3 DNA follows: TGTGCCAGCAGCCCGGGACAGAACACCGGGGAGCTGTTTTTT. V usage is TRBV7-7 and J usage is TRBJ2-2; D is perhaps TRBD1 (6 bases). The CDR3 spans 14 residues. Trimming took 5 bases from V and 1 from J, leaving 8 bases between them. CDR1 SSHAT and CDR2 FNYEAQ come from the germline V gene (reference sequence).

This clone was detected a few times. This sequence joins TRBV7-6 and TRBJ2-6; weak D call: TRBD2 (6 bases). V shed 4 bases and J shed 8 bases, with 15 bases lying between them. The germline CDR1 and CDR2 sequences are SGHVS and FNYEAQ. CDR3 length equals 15 residues. The CDR3 loop is CASSSQSGLSNVLTF. CDR3 DNA: TGTGCCAGCAGCTCCCAATCGGGACTTTCCAACGTCCTGACTTTC.

The rearrangement joins TRBV5-1 to TRBJ2-3; possibly TRBD2 for D (5 bases). The germline V and J ends were trimmed by 4 bases and 0 bases, with 15 bases remaining between them. The CDR3 has 16 amino acids. From germline, CDR1 is SGHRS and CDR2 YFSETQ. The CDR3 DNA reads TGCGCCAGCAGCCCCCTAGGTTCGGGGAGCACAGATACGCAGTATTTT. It specifies CASSPLGSGSTDTQYF.

The rearrangement links TRBV11-2 to TRBJ2-7, with a tentative D call TRBD1 (6 bases). Germline V gene lookup returns CDR1 SGHAT and CDR2 FQNNGV. This CDR3 is built from 17 residues. Trimming removed 1 base at V and 3 bases at J, with 19 bases between. The CDR3 loop is CASSLALVTGTNYEQYF. The CDR3 DNA follows: TGTGCCAGCAGCTTAGCGCTTGTCACAGGGACGAACTACGAGCAGTACTTC.

V is TRBV18 and J is TRBJ2-5; TRBD2 aligns across 9 bases. The end of the DNA is better explained by TRBJ2-7, so the J call may be wrong. The germline V gene encodes CDR1 KGHSH and CDR2 LQKENI. This CDR3 is 14 amino acids long. Here the CDR3 reads CASSNSGSDYEQYF. The DNA of the CDR3 is TGTGCCAGCTCAAATAGCGGGAGCGACTACGAGCAGTACTTC.

The chain employs TRBV30 and TRBJ1-1, with 11 bases matching TRBD1. This CDR3 is 13 amino acids long. Germline CDR1 GTSNPN, CDR2 SVGIG (reference sequence). With 5 bases clipped from V and 11 bases from J, the junction kept 10 bases outside the gene matches. CDR3 in amino acids: CAWLDRGLFGAFF. The DNA of the CDR3 is TGTGCCTGGCTGGACAGGGGGCTGTTTGGGGCTTTCTTT.

The table lists this clone with a few counts. The chain joins TRBV7-3 to TRBJ2-1; 7 bases are shared with TRBD2. The V gene's germline CDR1 is SGHTA and CDR2 FQGTGA. The length of the CDR3 is 15 residues. Unmatched junction bases numbered 9, after V lost 4 bases and J lost 6 bases. The CDR3 sequence is CASSSGTTTFNEQFF. The DNA of the CDR3 is TGTGCCAGCAGCTCCGGGACTACCACGTTCAATGAGCAGTTCTTC.

This chain's CDR3 is CAISGSGTSGSLTGANVLTF. The CDR3 DNA reads as TGTGCCATCAGTGGATCCGGGACTAGCGGGAGCTTGACTGGGGCCAACGTCCTGACTTTC. This chain connects TRBV10-3 to TRBJ2-6, with 14 bases matching TRBD2. The germline gives CDR1 ENHRY, CDR2 SYGVKD. The CDR3 runs 20 residues. V lost 4 bases, J lost 2 bases, and 10 bases stayed unmatched.